This T cell receptor beta chain is drawn from a study of T cell changes during pregnancy in multiple sclerosis. CDR1 SGHTA and CDR2 FQGNSA come from the germline V gene. With 3 bases clipped from V and 6 bases from J, the junction kept 10 bases outside the gene matches. The CDR3 has 15 amino acids. This table comes from immunoSEQ multiplex PCR, and its TCRdb copy is limited to in-frame clones, with some not included. The data show 84,000 or so clones, with just under 95% seen just once and 0.7% to 0.95% held by the top ten. This clonotype was obtained from a female donor with multiple sclerosis, enrolled in a pregnancy study. The sample consisted of peripheral blood, taken in the third trimester of pregnancy. The chain uses TRBV7-2 and TRBJ1-1, with TRBD1 matching 7 bases. The CDR3: CASSLSVRGSAEAFF. As DNA, the CDR3 is TGTGCCAGCAGCTTGTCGGTCAGGGGGAGCGCTGAAGCTTTCTTT.